Reported below is one T cell receptor (beta chain). Germline V gives CDR1 LGHNA, CDR2 YNFKEQ. J was trimmed by 7 bases and V by 4 bases; bases with no gene match: 9. There are 14 residues in the CDR3. The source of the sample is a study of shared clonotypes between healthy human individuals. Measured with immunoSEQ multiplex PCR; TCRdb has only the in-frame clones, and not every one. The top ten clones hold under 0.45% of a sample with about 2.3 million clones, more than 85% of them seen once. This sequence joins TRBV4-2 and TRBJ2-7; TRBD2 matches 8 bases. The sequencing sample was made of naive CD4+ T cells from PBMCs. Regarding subset: CD45RA+ positively selected. The clonotype comes from a man between 18 and 35 years old in good health. Some clones in this sample may be carry-over from other donors' samples. CDR3: CASSPQREWGEQYF. As DNA, the CDR3 is TGTGCCAGCAGCCCCCAGCGGGAGTGGGGTGAGCAGTACTTC.